The clone carrying this T cell receptor beta chain has only a few counts. In the original analysis: Researchers report that nucleated cell counts were estimated from reference gene primer amplification. Sequencing used immunoSEQ multiplex PCR; TCRdb keeps in-frame clones, though not all of them. V and J calls plus clone size are reproduced from that table; the DNA served to infer D and trimming. The table has about 63,000 clones, roughly three quarters seen once. These data belong to a study of blood T cell repertoires in COVID-19. Across the study: Donors in the United States, Italy and Spain gave samples during acute or convalescent COVID-19.

V gave up 6 bases and J gave up 4 bases, with 19 bases separating them. The CDR3 contains 15 residues. From germline, CDR1 is MNHEY and CDR2 SVGAGI. Sequencing was carried out using peripheral blood. V usage is TRBV6-5 and J usage is TRBJ2-7, with unresolved D. The sequence was obtained from a woman older than 75 with acute or convalescent COVID-19. CDR3 coding DNA: TGTGCCAGCAGCCACCGTGGAGAGCTGAGTTACGAGCAGTACTTC. It translates to CASSHRGELSYEQYF.